The 8 T cell receptor beta chains below come from one sample, sequenced in a study of blood T cell repertoires in COVID-19. Clones were read by immunoSEQ multiplex PCR, and TCRdb kept only the in-frame ones, dropping some. In the table there are about 220,000 clones, about 91% of which are singletons. The sequencing sample was made of PBMCs or T cells enriched from blood (not recorded which). The receptors were sampled from a woman aged 50 to 65 with acute COVID-19.

The chain links TRBV4-1 to TRBJ2-7, with TRBD2 identical over 15 bases. Trimming cost V 5 bases and J 0 bases; bases outside gene matches: 8. Germline V CDR1 and CDR2: MGHRA, YSYEKL. This CDR3 contains 18 residues. The CDR3 DNA is TGCGCCAGCAGCTTGGGACTAGCGGGAGGCTCGATCTCCTACGAGCAGTACTTC. This gives the protein CASSLGLAGGSISYEQYF.

This clone is a singleton in its sample. This chain connects TRBV7-8 to TRBJ2-2, with D possibly matching TRBD1 (5 bases). The CDR3 length is 14 residues. The germline V gene encodes CDR1 SGHVS and CDR2 FQNEAQ. The V end was cut by 3 bases, the J end by 6 bases, with 11 bases between. The CDR3 nucleotides are TGTGCCAGCAGCTTCCAGGGATTGGCCGGGGAGCTGTTTTTT. Translation gives CASSFQGLAGELFF.

The rearrangement uses TRBV30 and TRBJ1-2; D may be TRBD1 (6 bases). The V end was cut by 4 bases, the J end by 7 bases, with 16 bases between. The germline V gene has CDR1 GTSNPN and CDR2 SVGIG (reference sequence). This CDR3 is 13 amino acids long. The CDR3 DNA reads TGTGCCTGGATCTTGCAGGGGTTCGGTGGCTACACCTTC. This sequence encodes CAWILQGFGGYTF. Combining the CDR3 with reference TRBV30 and TRBJ1-2 gives the whole variable domain SQTIHQWPATLVQPVGSPLSLECTVEGTSNPNLYWYRQAAGRGLQLLFYSVGIGQISSEVPQNLSASRPQDRQFILSSKKLLLSDSGFYLCAWILQGFGGYTFGSGTRLTVV.

The genes are TRBV25-1 and TRBJ2-6; D is possibly TRBD1 (6 bases). CDR1 and CDR2 from the germline V gene are MGHDK and SYGVNS. The germline V and J ends were trimmed by 4 bases and 10 bases, with 17 bases remaining between them. The CDR3 length is 15 residues. Written as DNA, the CDR3 is TGTGCCAGCAGTGTAGGGGGACGACAGCCTAACGTCCTGACTTTC. Translating gives CASSVGGRQPNVLTF. Complete variable domain (other parts from reference TRBV25-1 and TRBJ2-6): EADIYQTPRYLVIGTGKKITLECSQTMGHDKMYWYQQDPGMELHLIHYSYGVNSTEKGDLSSESTVSRIRTEHFPLTLESARPSHTSQYLCASSVGGRQPNVLTFGAGSRLTVL.

The chain employs TRBV5-5 and TRBJ2-3; D possibly corresponds to TRBD1 (6 bases). CDR3 length: 17 amino acids. Deletions cut 0 bases from V and 0 bases from J, with 14 bases between. The V gene's germline CDR1 is SGHKS and CDR2 YYEKEE (reference sequence). The CDR3 protein is CASSLVSGVISTDTQYF. CDR3 sequence (DNA): TGTGCCAGCAGCTTGGTGTCAGGGGTTATTAGCACAGATACGCAGTATTTT. Combining the CDR3 with reference TRBV5-5 and TRBJ2-3 gives the whole variable domain DAGVTQSPTHLIKTRGQQVTLRCSPISGHKSVSWYQQVLGQGPQFIFQYYEKEERGRGNFPDRFSARQFPNYSSELNVNALLLGDSALYLCASSLVSGVISTDTQYFGPGTRLTVL.

This clone appeared once. The chain links TRBV28 to TRBJ2-7; TRBD2 aligns across 7 bases. V lost 11 bases, J lost 1 base, and 14 bases stayed unmatched. Germline V gene sequence: CDR1 MDHEN, CDR2 SYDVKM. The CDR3 covers 15 residues. The CDR3 DNA reads TGTGCCGGGGGGATTGGCGGGAGTGATTCCTACGAGCAGTACTTC. Translation: CAGGIGGSDSYEQYF. The whole variable domain, remainder taken from reference TRBV28 and TRBJ2-7, is DVKVTQSSRYLVKRTGEKVFLECVQDMDHENMFWYRQDPGLGLRLIYFSYDVKMKEKGDIPEGYSVSREKKERFSLILESASTNQTSMYLCAGGIGGSDSYEQYFGPGTRLTVT.

V and J are TRBV5-4 and TRBJ1-4; 10 bases are a match to TRBD1. The CDR3 spans 15 residues. V lost 4 bases to trimming and J lost 8 bases; unmatched junction nucleotides: 8. The germline V gene encodes CDR1 SGHNT and CDR2 YYREEE (reference sequence). CDR3 in DNA: TGTGCCAGCAGCAGACAGGGGGCAAAACGAGAAAAACTGTTTTTT. This translates into CASSRQGAKREKLFF.

The chain links TRBV19 to TRBJ1-5, with TRBD1 matching over 7 bases. This CDR3 is built from 22 residues. V lost 3 bases, J lost 1 base, and 24 bases stayed unmatched. The germline CDR1 and CDR2 sequences are LNHDA and SQIVND (reference sequence). The CDR3 region is CASSISNIGDSYLLGSNQPQHF. The CDR3 nucleotides are TGTGCCAGTAGTATCTCAAATATCGGGGACAGCTACCTACTCGGCAGCAATCAGCCCCAGCATTTT.